This T cell receptor beta chain was retrieved from a study of T cells in Graves' hyperthyroidism and ophthalmopathy. Per germline, CDR1 PRHDT and CDR2 FYEKMQ (reference sequence). The junction had 11 bases not matched to a gene; V was cut back by 6 bases and J by 3 bases. The CDR3 runs to 16 residues. RNA transcripts provided the source from which TCR beta CDR3 regions were amplified. The HTBI set primed first-round TCR CDR3 RT-PCR. TCRdb analysed the multiplex PCR reads with MiXCR anew, one entry per CDR3 protein. The data show about 640,000 distinct CDR3 sequences, with under 25% seen just once and over 30% held by the top ten. As regards this clonotype: The antigen is undetermined.

Points from the study as a whole: Most expanded thyroid clonotypes above 0.001 also appeared in blood.

This chain uses TRBV13 with TRBJ2-7; 10 nucleotides line up with TRBD2. This clonotype originated in a man under 40 with Graves' ophthalmopathy. The sequenced sample consisted of blood. The CDR3 protein is CASSSGFRTSGYEQYF. The CDR3 bases are TGTGCCAGCAGTAGCGGGTTTCGGACTAGCGGCTACGAGCAGTACTTC.